The T cell receptor (beta chain) under discussion was sequenced for a study of OX40 agonist ivuxolimab in advanced cancers. Study-level background: With ivuxolimab, an agonistic anti-OX40 (CD134) antibody, patients were treated. Past anti-PD-1, anti-PD-L1 or anti-CTLA-4 therapy was accepted, and 40% to 45% had received some. General study points: Among patients with partial responses at 0.1-3.0 mg/kg, clonal expansion was among the lowest.

The length of the CDR3 is 15 residues. Germline loops: CDR1 MDHEN, CDR2 SYDVKM. Trimming left V 5 bases short and J 1 base short, with 14 bases between. In regard to this clone: Its antigen is not identified.

Method: immunoSEQ multiplex PCR; TCRdb's copy keeps in-frame clones and lacks some. Of 60,000 to 70,000 clones detected, 70% to 90% appear once; the ten largest clones hold 1.9%. The sample in question was CD4+ or CD8+ T cells sorted from blood, obtained in a trial of the OX40 agonist ivuxolimab. The sequence came from an adult with an advanced solid tumor such as melanoma, head and neck, liver or kidney cancer. The chain employs TRBV28 and TRBJ1-1; TRBD1 is a possible D gene (5 bases). The CDR3 nucleotides are TGTGCCAGCAGTCAACCCACAACAGGGAACACTGAAGCTTTCTTT. Translating it yields CASSQPTTGNTEAFF.